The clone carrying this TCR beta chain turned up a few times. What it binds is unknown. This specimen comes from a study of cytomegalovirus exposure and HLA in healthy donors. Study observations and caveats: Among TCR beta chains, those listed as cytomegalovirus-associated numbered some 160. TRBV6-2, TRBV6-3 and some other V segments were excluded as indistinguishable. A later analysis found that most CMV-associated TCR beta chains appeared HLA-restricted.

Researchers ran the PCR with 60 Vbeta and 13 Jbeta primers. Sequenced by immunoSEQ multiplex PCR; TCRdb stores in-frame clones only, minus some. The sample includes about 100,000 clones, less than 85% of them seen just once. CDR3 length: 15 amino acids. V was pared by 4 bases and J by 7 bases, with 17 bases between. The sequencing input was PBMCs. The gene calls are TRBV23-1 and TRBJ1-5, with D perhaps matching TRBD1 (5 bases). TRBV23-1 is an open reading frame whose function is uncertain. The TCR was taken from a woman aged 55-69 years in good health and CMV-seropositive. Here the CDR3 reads CASSLQIPGLQPQHF. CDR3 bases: TGCGCCAGCAGTCTTCAAATCCCGGGACTCCAGCCCCAGCATTTT.